This passage covers 12 T cell receptor beta chains from one sample sequenced in a study of radiation and T cells in renal cell carcinoma. Time point specified: blood 2 weeks post-SBRT. Treatment given: 15 Gy SBRT to primary tumor, nephrectomy 4 weeks later. Profiling relied on immunoSEQ multiplex PCR, and the TCRdb table lists in-frame clones only, not all of them. The sample shows about 130,000 clones, 70% to 90% of them seen only once. The sequencing here drew on blood, taken from a patient whose treatment included radiotherapy and nephrectomy. The receptors were sampled from a woman aged 65 to 85 with renal cell carcinoma.

The CDR3 is CASSERRGRGFYNEQFF. The CDR3, as DNA: TGTGCCAGCAGCGAACGGAGGGGGCGGGGGTTCTACAATGAGCAGTTCTTC. The J gene is TRBJ2-1, the V gene TRBV11-2; D possibly matches TRBD1 or TRBD2 (7 bases each). V was cut by 5 bases and J by 3 bases, with 20 bases left in between. The CDR3 has 17 amino acids. Looked up from germline, CDR1 is SGHAT and CDR2 is FQNNGV. Drawing the rest from reference TRBV11-2 and TRBJ2-1, the complete variable domain is EAGVAQSPRYKIIEKRQSVAFWCNPISGHATLYWYQQILGQGPKLLIQFQNNGVVDDSQLPKDRFSAERLKGVDSTLKIQPAKLEDSAVYLCASSERRGRGFYNEQFFGPGTRLTVL.

This chain connects TRBV15 to TRBJ1-6; D may be TRBD1 (6 bases). The length of the CDR3 is 15 residues. CDR1 and CDR2 (germline): LNHNV, YYDKDF (reference sequence). V was cut by 5 bases and J by 3 bases, with 11 bases left in between. The CDR3 reads CATSGGADYNSPLHF. CDR3 sequence (DNA): TGTGCCACCAGCGGGGGGGCGGACTATAATTCACCCCTCCACTTT.

This chain joins TRBV7-9 and TRBJ2-1; D may be TRBD1 (6 bases). This CDR3 comprises 15 residues. V dropped 1 base and J dropped 5 bases, with 12 bases sitting between them. Germline-derived CDR1 and CDR2 are SEHNR and FQNEAQ (reference sequence). CDR3 residues: CASSLEQGTHNEQFF. The CDR3 DNA is TGTGCCAGCAGCTTAGAACAGGGTACCCACAATGAGCAGTTCTTC.

The chain uses TRBV7-2 and TRBJ1-1; TRBD1 matches 7 bases. The trim removed 5 bases at V and 1 base at J, leaving 4 bases unmatched. This CDR3 is 14 amino acids long. Germline CDR1 SGHTA, CDR2 FQGNSA. The chain's CDR3 is CASSPDRENTEAFF. CDR3 bases: TGTGCCAGCAGCCCTGACAGGGAGAACACTGAAGCTTTCTTT.

This sequence joins TRBV6-6 and TRBJ1-2; D unclear. The V end was cut by 8 bases, the J end by 4 bases, with 11 bases between. CDR1 MNHNY and CDR2 SVGAGI come from the germline V gene (reference sequence). The CDR3 sequence is 12 residues long. The CDR3 sequence: CASGQPRYGYTF. The CDR3 DNA reads TGTGCCAGCGGGCAGCCCCGCTATGGCTACACCTTC.

J is TRBJ1-6 and V is TRBV27, with D perhaps TRBD1 (6 bases). The CDR3 has 13 residues. The V gene's germline CDR1 is MNHEY and CDR2 SMNVEV (reference sequence). Trimming left V 3 bases short and J 8 bases short, with 8 bases between. The CDR3 reads CASSFRTDSPLHF. DNA for the CDR3: TGTGCCAGCAGTTTCCGGACAGATTCACCCCTCCACTTT.

The chain couples TRBV9 to TRBJ2-7; TRBD2 matches at 13 bases. The V gene end was trimmed by 2 bases and the J gene end by 0 bases; junction bases not matched to a gene: 5. CDR3 length equals 17 residues. Germline-derived CDR1 and CDR2 are SGDLS and YYNGEE. Here the CDR3 DNA reads TGTGCCAGCAGCGTTGGGACTAGCGGGATTAACTCCTACGAGCAGTACTTC. Translated, it gives CASSVGTSGINSYEQYF.

The chain is built from TRBV7-6 and TRBJ2-7; the match to TRBD1 covers 10 bases. CDR3 length: 14 residues. The germline CDR1 and CDR2 sequences are SGHVS and FNYEAQ. J was trimmed by 6 bases and V by 3 bases; bases with no gene match: 5. CDR3 sequence reads: CASSLTGGMGEQYF. In DNA form, the CDR3 reads TGTGCCAGCAGCTTGACAGGGGGCATGGGCGAGCAGTACTTC.

The chain carries TRBV7-8 and TRBJ2-2; no definite D call. Germline V gene data show CDR1 as SGHVS and CDR2 as FQNEAQ. The CDR3 length is 15 residues. V lost 2 bases to trimming and J lost 2 bases, with 9 bases between them. The CDR3 DNA is TGTGCCAGCAGCTTATACGGACCAAACACCGGGGAGCTGTTTTTT. This sequence encodes CASSLYGPNTGELFF.

This chain links TRBV30 with TRBJ1-6, with D uncertain. V lost 0 bases and J lost 14, with 20 bases in between. Germline V gene lookup returns CDR1 GTSNPN and CDR2 SVGIG (reference sequence). The CDR3 totals 15 residues. The CDR3 protein is CAWSVLWTPGGTLHF. CDR3 nucleotide sequence: TGTGCCTGGAGTGTACTTTGGACGCCGGGAGGGACCCTCCACTTT.

The rearrangement uses TRBV18 and TRBJ1-1; the match to TRBD1 covers 8 bases. V lost 3 bases, J lost 4 bases, and 7 bases stayed unmatched. The CDR3 sequence is 15 residues long. Germline V gene data show CDR1 as KGHSH and CDR2 as LQKENI. CDR3 coding DNA: TGTGCCAGCTCACCGCAGACAGGGGCGACCACTGAAGCTTTCTTT. It yields the protein CASSPQTGATTEAFF.

CDR3 in DNA: TGCGCCAGCAGCTTGGCTGGCGGGGGGTACAATGAGCAGTTCTTC. It is translated as CASSLAGGGYNEQFF. This chain connects TRBV5-1 to TRBJ2-1, with 8 bases identical to TRBD2. The V segment lost 0 bases and the J segment 4 bases; nucleotides outside the gene matches: 3. Germline V gene lookup returns CDR1 SGHRS and CDR2 YFSETQ. The CDR3 consists of 15 residues. The full variable domain, completed using reference TRBV5-1 and TRBJ2-1, is KAGVTQTPRYLIKTRGQQVTLSCSPISGHRSVSWYQQTPGQGLQFLFEYFSETQRNKGNFPGRFSGRQFSNSRSEMNVSTLELGDSALYLCASSLAGGGYNEQFFGPGTRLTVL.